What follows is one T cell receptor beta chain and its context. The V and J ends lost 5 bases and 0 bases respectively, with 11 bases between them. The CDR3 loop spans 15 amino acids. Germline CDR1 SGHTA, CDR2 FQGTGA. The entry originates in a study of T cells after yellow fever vaccination. Study at large: Low-cell-number fractions were prepared with SMART-Seq v4 Ultra Low Input.

Each CDR3 protein is one row after TCRdb ran MiXCR on the 5' RACE reads. This table holds just under 85,000 distinct CDR3 sequences, about an eighth found once. The sequencing here drew on CD8+ T cells not binding an NS4B(214-222) dextramer, sorted from PBMCs, taken around 3 weeks after the first yellow fever vaccination. The TCR originated in a man aged 18-30 years who received the YFV17D yellow fever vaccine. The chain has TRBV7-3 and TRBJ2-1; D possibly corresponds to TRBD1 (6 bases). The CDR3 DNA reads as TGTGCCAGCAGCGGTACAGGGAGCTCCTACAATGAGCAGTTCTTC. It encodes CASSGTGSSYNEQFF.